This T cell receptor (beta chain) is from a study of T cell changes during pregnancy in multiple sclerosis. Produced via immunoSEQ multiplex PCR; TCRdb's table is partial and in-frame only. Of 50,000 to 70,000 clones in the sample, roughly nine tenths were seen once. CDR3 length equals 13 residues. Germline CDR1 reads MGHRA; CDR2 reads YSYEKL. V was pared by 1 base and J by 1 base, with 4 bases between. V and J are TRBV4-1 and TRBJ1-1; D gene ambiguous. This material consisted of CD8+ T cells from peripheral blood mononuclear cells, taken before pregnancy. The sequence was collected from a female donor with multiple sclerosis, enrolled in a pregnancy study. The CDR3 spells CASSQGQNTEAFF. In DNA, the CDR3 is TGCGCCAGCAGCCAAGGACAGAACACTGAAGCTTTCTTT.